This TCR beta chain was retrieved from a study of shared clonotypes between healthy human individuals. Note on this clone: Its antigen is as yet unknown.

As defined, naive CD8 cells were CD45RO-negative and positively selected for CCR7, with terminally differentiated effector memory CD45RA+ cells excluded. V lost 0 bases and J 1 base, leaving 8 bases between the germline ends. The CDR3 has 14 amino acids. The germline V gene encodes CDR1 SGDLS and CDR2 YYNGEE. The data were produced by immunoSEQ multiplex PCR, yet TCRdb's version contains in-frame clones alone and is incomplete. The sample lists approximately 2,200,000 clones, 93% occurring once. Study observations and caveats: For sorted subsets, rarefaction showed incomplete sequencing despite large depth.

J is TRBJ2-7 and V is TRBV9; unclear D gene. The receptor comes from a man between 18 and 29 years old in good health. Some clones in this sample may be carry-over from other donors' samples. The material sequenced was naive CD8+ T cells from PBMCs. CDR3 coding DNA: TGTGCCAGCAGCGTAGGGTCGATTTCCTACGAGCAGTACTTC. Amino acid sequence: CASSVGSISYEQYF.